What follows are 28 T cell receptor beta chains derived from one specimen sequenced in a study of cytomegalovirus exposure and HLA in healthy donors. Researchers ran the PCR with 60 Vbeta and 13 Jbeta primers. Libraries were prepared by immunoSEQ multiplex PCR; TCRdb keeps only in-frame clonotypes and omits some of them. The data show about 93,000 clones, with 82% seen just once and under 4% held by the top ten. The specimen sequenced was PBMCs. The source of these receptors is a man aged 50 to 59 in good health and CMV-seronegative.

This clone was counted a single time. The J gene is TRBJ1-1, the V gene TRBV29-1; 10 bases map to TRBD1. J gave up 5 bases and V 7 bases, and 10 bases lay outside the gene matches. Germline V lookup: CDR1 SQVTM, CDR2 ANQGSEA. CDR3 length: 14 residues. DNA of the CDR3: TGCAGCGCGGGGGACAGGGGAGAATGGACTGAAGCTTTCTTT. Translation: CSAGDRGEWTEAFF.

The chain links TRBV5-6 to TRBJ2-3; maybe TRBD2 (6 bases). Germline CDR1 SGHDT, CDR2 YYEEEE. CDR3 length equals 15 residues. Trimming took off 1 base at V and 2 bases at J, with 11 bases between the two ends. CDR3 protein: CASSLPSENTDTQYF. The CDR3 DNA reads as TGTGCCAGCAGCTTGCCTAGCGAAAACACAGATACGCAGTATTTT.

The chain has TRBV7-9 and TRBJ2-5; 13 bases match TRBD2. The J call may be faulty, since TRBJ2-7 better matches the DNA end. The germline V gene has CDR1 SEHNR and CDR2 FQNEAQ (reference sequence). There are 17 residues in the CDR3. The CDR3 region is CASSSPGTSGKDYEQYF. CDR3 coding DNA: TGTGCCAGCAGCTCTCCCGGGACTAGCGGGAAGGACTACGAGCAGTACTTC.

V usage is TRBV5-1 and J usage is TRBJ1-3; TRBD1 agrees at 10 bases. Germline CDR1 SGHRS, CDR2 YFSETQ. The CDR3 has 15 residues. Trimming took 4 bases from V and 2 from J; bases not matched to a gene: 3. The DNA of the CDR3 is TGCGCCAGCAGCGGGACAGGGGCACCTGGAAACACCATATATTTT. It encodes CASSGTGAPGNTIYF. Based on the CDR3 plus reference TRBV5-1 and TRBJ1-3, the full variable domain is KAGVTQTPRYLIKTRGQQVTLSCSPISGHRSVSWYQQTPGQGLQFLFEYFSETQRNKGNFPGRFSGRQFSNSRSEMNVSTLELGDSALYLCASSGTGAPGNTIYFGEGSWLTVV.

As to this clone: The same CDR3 arises from other DNA sequences in this sample as well. This chain joins TRBV5-6 and TRBJ2-1, with 7 bases aligning to TRBD2. The V segment lost 0 bases and the J segment 0 bases; nucleotides outside the gene matches: 0. The V gene's germline CDR1 is SGHDT and CDR2 YYEEEE. The CDR3 extends over 15 amino acids. CDR3 sequence (DNA): TGTGCCAGCAGCTTGGGGGGGGGCTCCTACAATGAGCAGTTCTTC. The encoded protein is CASSLGGGSYNEQFF.

The chain uses TRBV27 and TRBJ2-7, with 8 bases identical to TRBD2. The CDR3 length is 14 residues. V was pared by 7 bases and J by 1 base, with 6 bases of the junction left unmatched. Germline CDR1 MNHEY, CDR2 SMNVEV (reference sequence). The CDR3 nucleotides read TGTGCCAGCACCCAGCGGGAGCCATCCTACGAGCAGTACTTC. Translating it yields CASTQREPSYEQYF.

Points on this clone: The sample holds other DNA sequences that translate to the same CDR3. The chain is built from TRBV10-3 and TRBJ2-7, with D tentatively TRBD2 (5 bases). This CDR3 comprises 11 residues. Germline loops: CDR1 ENHRY, CDR2 SYGVKD. The V end lost 9 bases, the J end lost 4 bases, and 10 bases lay between the germline ends. The CDR3 reads CAISRGYEQYF. CDR3 sequence (DNA): TGTGCCATTTCAAGAGGGTACGAGCAGTACTTC.

This chain uses TRBV5-1 with TRBJ1-6; 9 bases are a match to TRBD1. The CDR3 is made up of 16 amino acids. The germline V gene encodes CDR1 SGHRS and CDR2 YFSETQ. The J segment lost 8 bases and the V segment lost 2 bases, leaving 8 bases of the junction unmatched. CDR3 in DNA: TGCGCCAGCAGCTTCTTGACAGGGGGTAATGATTCACCCCTCCACTTT. Protein sequence: CASSFLTGGNDSPLHF.

The chain combines TRBV5-5 with TRBJ1-5, with 11 nucleotides matching TRBD1. The CDR3 covers 16 residues. The ends lost 0 bases at V and 6 bases at J; junction bases unmatched: 5. CDR1 is SGHKS, CDR2 YYEKEE, per germline (reference sequence). The CDR3 DNA is TGTGCCAGCAGCTTGGACCCTGGGACAGGGGGTCAGCCCCAGCATTTT. Translating it yields CASSLDPGTGGQPQHF.

The genes are TRBV18 and TRBJ2-7; D might be TRBD1 (6 bases). CDR3 size: 13 residues. CDR1 and CDR2 from the germline V gene are KGHSH and LQKENI. V shed 1 base and J shed 5 bases, with 9 bases lying between them. The DNA of the CDR3 is TGTGCCAGCTCACCACGGAACAGGGACGAGCAGTACTTC. Its protein is CASSPRNRDEQYF.

This chain uses TRBV7-2 with TRBJ2-2; perhaps TRBD1 as D (8 bases). Germline V lookup: CDR1 SGHTA, CDR2 FQGNSA. V shed 5 bases and J shed 6 bases, with 16 bases lying between them. The CDR3 is made up of 15 amino acids. The CDR3 bases are TGTGCCAGCAGCACAGGGGGGAGGGGAGCCGGGGAGCTGTTTTTT. Protein sequence: CASSTGGRGAGELFF.

This clone came up a few times. The CDR3 protein is CASSSIPGLAGEYNEQFF. The CDR3 region has the DNA TGTGCCAGCAGCTCTATCCCGGGACTAGCGGGAGAATACAATGAGCAGTTCTTC. The chain couples TRBV7-3 to TRBJ2-1, with 14 positions matching TRBD2. The V gene's germline CDR1 is SGHTA and CDR2 FQGTGA. The CDR3 has 18 amino acids. With V trimmed by 4 bases and J by 4 bases, 9 bases remained unmatched.

J is TRBJ1-2 and V is TRBV25-1, with D uncertain. Looked up from germline, CDR1 is MGHDK and CDR2 is SYGVNS. CDR3 length: 14 residues. V was trimmed by 4 bases and J by 4 bases, leaving 13 bases between them. CDR3: CASSVIGKGYGYTF. The DNA for the CDR3 is TGTGCCAGCAGTGTAATCGGGAAAGGCTATGGCTACACCTTC.

The chain has TRBV11-2 and TRBJ2-1; TRBD2 might be the D (6 bases). Trimming removed 5 bases from V and 9 bases from J, with 14 bases in between. The CDR3 has 13 amino acids. Germline CDR1 is SGHAT and CDR2 is FQNNGV. The CDR3 is CASSPGTLREQFF. The CDR3 DNA reads TGTGCCAGCAGCCCGGGGACTTTACGTGAGCAGTTCTTC.

This clone was seen only a few times. The genes are TRBV7-3 and TRBJ2-2; 9 positions agree with TRBD1. The CDR3 is 15 residues long. Germline V lookup: CDR1 SGHTA, CDR2 FQGTGA. With 2 bases clipped from V and 5 bases from J, the junction kept 3 bases outside the gene matches. The CDR3 nucleotides read TGTGCCAGCAGCTTAGGGACAGGGTTTACCGGGGAGCTGTTTTTT. Translating it yields CASSLGTGFTGELFF.

The V call is TRBV6-1, the J call TRBJ1-6, with TRBD1 matching over 10 bases. The CDR3 totals 14 residues. Looked up from germline, CDR1 is MNHNS and CDR2 is SASEGT. The trim removed 8 bases at V and 6 bases at J, leaving 4 bases unmatched. CDR3 DNA sequence: TGTGCCAGCCACCGGGACAGGGGTAATTCACCCCTCCACTTT. It encodes CASHRDRGNSPLHF.

This clone has only a few counts. V gene TRBV7-3 combines with J gene TRBJ2-7; TRBD1 might be the D (6 bases). Germline V gene lookup returns CDR1 SGHTA and CDR2 FQGTGA. Trimming took 5 bases from V and 3 from J, leaving 17 bases between them. The CDR3 covers 15 residues. The CDR3 DNA follows: TGTGCCAGCAGCGTATCAGGGGAAATTGGCTACGAGCAGTACTTC. Translating it yields CASSVSGEIGYEQYF.

The V gene is TRBV5-1, the J gene TRBJ2-3; 13 bases map to TRBD2. V lost 7 bases to trimming and J lost 6 bases; unmatched junction nucleotides: 11. This CDR3 contains 16 residues. CDR1 and CDR2 from the germline V gene are SGHRS and YFSETQ. CDR3 sequence (DNA): TGCGCCAGCGGAAAGGGACTAGCGGGAAGATCGGATACGCAGTATTTT. It is translated as CASGKGLAGRSDTQYF.

Here the CDR3 reads CATSRDLGEGTHEQYF. DNA of the CDR3: TGTGCCACCAGCAGAGATTTGGGAGAGGGAACCCACGAGCAGTACTTC. The chain links TRBV15 to TRBJ2-7; D might be TRBD2 (5 bases). Looked up from germline, CDR1 is LNHNV and CDR2 is YYDKDF (reference sequence). V was clipped by 0 bases and J by 5 bases, with 17 bases between them. The CDR3 extends over 16 amino acids.

Note on this clone: The same CDR3 can be traced to other DNA sequences in this sample. V usage is TRBV5-5 and J usage is TRBJ2-7; possible D gene TRBD1, 5 bases. CDR1 and CDR2 (germline): SGHKS, YYEKEE (reference sequence). V was clipped by 0 bases and J by 6 bases, with 7 bases between them. The CDR3 length is 12 residues. The CDR3, as DNA: TGTGCCAGCAGCTTGGAAGGGGCCGAGCAGTACTTC. Amino acids: CASSLEGAEQYF.

The chain combines TRBV7-3 with TRBJ2-2; possibly TRBD1 for D (6 bases). The CDR3 extends over 14 amino acids. The V end was cut by 6 bases, the J end by 4 bases, with 12 bases between. Germline V gene data show CDR1 as SGHTA and CDR2 as FQGTGA. The CDR3 protein is CASSSGHPTGELFF. For the CDR3, the DNA is TGTGCCAGCAGTTCGGGACACCCCACCGGGGAGCTGTTTTTT.

A single count supports this clone. The chain links TRBV5-1 to TRBJ2-7; 8 bases align to TRBD2. CDR3 length equals 17 residues. V was pared by 0 bases and J by 2 bases, with 10 bases of the junction left unmatched. Germline values: CDR1 SGHRS, CDR2 YFSETQ. The CDR3 sequence: CASSLARAGRVPYEQYF. CDR3 coding DNA: TGCGCCAGCAGCTTGGCCCGGGCCGGGAGGGTCCCCTACGAGCAGTACTTC.

The CDR3 DNA sequence: TGCGCCAGCAACATCGGGGCGGGAGTTGGCACCGGGGAGCTGTTTTTT. It specifies CASNIGAGVGTGELFF. The V call is TRBV5-1, the J call TRBJ2-2; 7 bases match TRBD2. The length of the CDR3 is 16 residues. In germline, CDR1 is SGHRS, CDR2 YFSETQ. V shed 6 bases, J shed 4 bases, and the junction held 12 bases outside the gene matches.

The gene calls are TRBV27 and TRBJ2-1; 10 bases are a match to TRBD1. The V gene's germline CDR1 is MNHEY and CDR2 SMNVEV (reference sequence). J was trimmed by 0 bases and V by 6 bases; bases with no gene match: 11. The CDR3 length is 18 residues. The CDR3 sequence is CASRQTGGAPSSYNEQFF. The CDR3 DNA sequence: TGTGCCAGCAGACAGACAGGGGGCGCCCCCAGCTCCTACAATGAGCAGTTCTTC.

Remarks on this clone: The junction does not match germline at one end; this may be a read error. The rearrangement links TRBV4-1 to TRBJ2-3; 10 bases are a match to TRBD2. The CDR3 runs to 14 residues. Germline assignment: CDR1 MGHRA and CDR2 YSYEKL. The chain's CDR3 is CASSQDGLGLASFF. The CDR3 region has the DNA TGCGCCAGCAGCCAAGACGGCCTGGGACTAGCGAGTTTCTTC.

The rearrangement uses TRBV25-1 and TRBJ2-7, with D maybe TRBD2 (6 bases). CDR1 and CDR2 from the germline V gene are MGHDK and SYGVNS. V was pared by 3 bases and J by 6 bases, with 6 bases between. This CDR3 region has 11 residues. CDR3 DNA sequence: TGTGCCAGCAGTGAGCGGGGCGAGCAGTACTTC. Its translation: CASSERGEQYF.

The V call is TRBV4-1, the J call TRBJ2-3; a possible D gene is TRBD2 (6 bases). V was cut by 4 bases and J by 8 bases, with 10 bases left in between. Germline values: CDR1 MGHRA, CDR2 YSYEKL. CDR3 length equals 12 residues. The DNA for the CDR3 is TGCGCCAGCAGCCCCGGGACTTCTACGCAGTATTTT. It codes for CASSPGTSTQYF.

This clone turned up a few times. The chain joins TRBV6-5 to TRBJ2-1; TRBD2 is a possible D gene (5 bases). Germline V gene sequence: CDR1 MNHEY, CDR2 SVGAGI. CDR3 length: 15 residues. The germline V and J ends were trimmed by 7 bases and 4 bases, with 17 bases remaining between them. CDR3: CASTKPSGGYNEQFF. CDR3 DNA sequence: TGTGCCAGCACCAAGCCCAGCGGAGGATACAATGAGCAGTTCTTC.